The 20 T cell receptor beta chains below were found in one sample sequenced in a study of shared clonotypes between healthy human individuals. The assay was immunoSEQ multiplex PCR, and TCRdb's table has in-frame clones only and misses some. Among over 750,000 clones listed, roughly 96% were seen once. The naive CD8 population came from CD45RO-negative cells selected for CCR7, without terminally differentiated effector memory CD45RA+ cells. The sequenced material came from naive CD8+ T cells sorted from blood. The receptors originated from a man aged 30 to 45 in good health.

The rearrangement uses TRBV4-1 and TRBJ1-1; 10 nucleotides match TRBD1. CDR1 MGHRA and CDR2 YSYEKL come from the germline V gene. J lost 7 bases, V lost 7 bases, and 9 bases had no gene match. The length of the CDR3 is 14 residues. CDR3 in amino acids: CASTVPGQGVEAFF. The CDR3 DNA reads TGCGCCAGCACCGTACCTGGACAGGGGGTTGAAGCTTTCTTT.

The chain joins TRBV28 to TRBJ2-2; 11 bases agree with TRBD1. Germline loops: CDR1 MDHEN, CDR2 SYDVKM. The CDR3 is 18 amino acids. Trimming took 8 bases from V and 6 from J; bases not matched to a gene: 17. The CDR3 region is CASRARDRGSSKAGELFF. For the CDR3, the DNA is TGTGCCAGCCGGGCCCGGGACAGGGGGTCGAGTAAAGCCGGGGAGCTGTTTTTT.

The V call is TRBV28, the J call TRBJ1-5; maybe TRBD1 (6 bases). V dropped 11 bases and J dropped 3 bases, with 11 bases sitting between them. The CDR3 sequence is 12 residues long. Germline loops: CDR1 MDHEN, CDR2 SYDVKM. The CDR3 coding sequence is TGTGCCTGGAACAGGGACAATCAGCCCCAGCATTTT. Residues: CAWNRDNQPQHF.

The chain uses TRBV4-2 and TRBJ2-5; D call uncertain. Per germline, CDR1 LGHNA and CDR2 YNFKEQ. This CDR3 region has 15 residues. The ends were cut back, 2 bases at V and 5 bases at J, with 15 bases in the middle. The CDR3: CASSQSSSPLETQYF. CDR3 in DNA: TGTGCCAGCAGCCAATCCTCGTCGCCCCTGGAGACCCAGTACTTC.

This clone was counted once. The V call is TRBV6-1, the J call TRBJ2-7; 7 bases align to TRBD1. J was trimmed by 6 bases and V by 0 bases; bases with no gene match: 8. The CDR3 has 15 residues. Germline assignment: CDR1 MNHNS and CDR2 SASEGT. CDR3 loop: CASSEARQGVREQYF. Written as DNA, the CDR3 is TGTGCCAGCAGTGAAGCCCGGCAGGGGGTACGCGAGCAGTACTTC.

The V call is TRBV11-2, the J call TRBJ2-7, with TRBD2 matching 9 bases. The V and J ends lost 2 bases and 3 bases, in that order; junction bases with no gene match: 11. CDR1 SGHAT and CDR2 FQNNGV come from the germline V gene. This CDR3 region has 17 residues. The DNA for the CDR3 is TGTGCCAGCAGCTTATCGCGTAGCGGGAGTGTCAGCTACGAGCAGTACTTC. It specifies CASSLSRSGSVSYEQYF.

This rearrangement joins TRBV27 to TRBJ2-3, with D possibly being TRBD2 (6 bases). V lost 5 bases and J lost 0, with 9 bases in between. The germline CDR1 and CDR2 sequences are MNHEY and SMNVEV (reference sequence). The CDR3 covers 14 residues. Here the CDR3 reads CASSEGLSTDTQYF. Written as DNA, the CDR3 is TGTGCCAGCAGTGAGGGACTCAGCACAGATACGCAGTATTTT.

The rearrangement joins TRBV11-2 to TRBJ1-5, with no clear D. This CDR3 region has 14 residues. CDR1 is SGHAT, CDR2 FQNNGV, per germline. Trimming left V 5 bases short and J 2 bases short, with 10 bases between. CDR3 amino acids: CASSPRSGNQPQHF. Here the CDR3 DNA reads TGTGCCAGCAGCCCGCGGTCGGGCAATCAGCCCCAGCATTTT.

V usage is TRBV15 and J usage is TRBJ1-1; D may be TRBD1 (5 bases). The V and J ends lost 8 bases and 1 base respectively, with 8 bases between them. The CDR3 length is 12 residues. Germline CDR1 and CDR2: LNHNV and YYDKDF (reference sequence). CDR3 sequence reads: CATSTANTEAFF. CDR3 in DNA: TGTGCCACCTCGACAGCGAACACTGAAGCTTTCTTT.

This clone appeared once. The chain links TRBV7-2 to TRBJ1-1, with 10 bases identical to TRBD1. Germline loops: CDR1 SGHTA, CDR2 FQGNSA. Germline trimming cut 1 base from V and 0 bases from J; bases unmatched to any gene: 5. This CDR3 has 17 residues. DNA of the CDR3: TGTGCCAGCAGCTTAGGGGACAGGGGAGGCATGAACACTGAAGCTTTCTTT. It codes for CASSLGDRGGMNTEAFF.

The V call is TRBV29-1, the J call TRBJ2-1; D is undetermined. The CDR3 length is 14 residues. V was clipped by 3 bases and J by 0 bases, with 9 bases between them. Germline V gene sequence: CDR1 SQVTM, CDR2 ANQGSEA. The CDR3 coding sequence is TGCAGCGTTGATGTCGCCTCCTCCTACAATGAGCAGTTCTTC. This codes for CSVDVASSYNEQFF.

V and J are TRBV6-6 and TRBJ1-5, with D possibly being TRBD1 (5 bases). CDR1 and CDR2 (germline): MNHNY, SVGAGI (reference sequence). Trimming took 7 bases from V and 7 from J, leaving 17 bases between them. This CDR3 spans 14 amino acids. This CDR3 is CASNPGGTNQPQHF. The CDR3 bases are TGTGCCAGCAATCCCGGGGGAACAAACCAGCCCCAGCATTTT.

The CDR3: CASSLLDRGPYNEQFF. The CDR3, as DNA: TGTGCCAGCAGTTTACTCGACAGGGGGCCCTACAATGAGCAGTTCTTC. The chain recombines TRBV27 with TRBJ2-1; TRBD1 aligns across 10 bases. V gave up 2 bases and J gave up 2 bases; unmatched junction bases: 3. Germline assignment: CDR1 MNHEY and CDR2 SMNVEV (reference sequence). The CDR3 spans 16 residues.

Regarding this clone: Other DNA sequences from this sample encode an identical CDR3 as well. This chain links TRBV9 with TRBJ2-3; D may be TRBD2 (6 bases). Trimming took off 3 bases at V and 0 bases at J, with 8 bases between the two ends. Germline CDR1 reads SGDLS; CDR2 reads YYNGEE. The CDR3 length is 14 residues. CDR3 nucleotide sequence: TGTGCCAGCAGCGGAAGCGGGAGCACAGATACGCAGTATTTT. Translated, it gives CASSGSGSTDTQYF.

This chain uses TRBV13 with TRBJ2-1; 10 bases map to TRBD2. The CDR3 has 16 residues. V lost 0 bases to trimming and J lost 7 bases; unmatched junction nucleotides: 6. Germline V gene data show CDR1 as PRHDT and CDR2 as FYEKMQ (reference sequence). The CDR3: CASSLGPSGSLNEQFF. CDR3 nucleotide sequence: TGTGCCAGCAGCTTAGGCCCTAGCGGGAGTCTGAATGAGCAGTTCTTC.

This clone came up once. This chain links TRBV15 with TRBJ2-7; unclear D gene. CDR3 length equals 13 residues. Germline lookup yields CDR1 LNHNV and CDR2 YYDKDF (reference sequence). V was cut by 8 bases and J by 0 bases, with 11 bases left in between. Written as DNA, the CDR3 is TGTGCCACCTGGACGGAGAGCTCCTACGAGCAGTACTTC. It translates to CATWTESSYEQYF.

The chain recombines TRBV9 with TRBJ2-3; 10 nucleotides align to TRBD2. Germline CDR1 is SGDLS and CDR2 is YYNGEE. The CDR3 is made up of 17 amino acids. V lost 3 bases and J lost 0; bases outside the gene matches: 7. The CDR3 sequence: CASSGGLADASTDTQYF. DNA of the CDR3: TGTGCCAGCAGCGGCGGACTAGCGGACGCTAGCACAGATACGCAGTATTTT.

The CDR3 bases are TGTGCCAGCAGCTTGGTGGCAGGGATTAGCACAGATACGCAGTATTTT. Translated: CASSLVAGISTDTQYF. The gene calls are TRBV5-5 and TRBJ2-3; tentative D call: TRBD1 (5 bases). In germline, CDR1 is SGHKS, CDR2 YYEKEE (reference sequence). V shed 0 bases and J shed 0 bases, with 11 bases lying between them. There are 16 residues in the CDR3.

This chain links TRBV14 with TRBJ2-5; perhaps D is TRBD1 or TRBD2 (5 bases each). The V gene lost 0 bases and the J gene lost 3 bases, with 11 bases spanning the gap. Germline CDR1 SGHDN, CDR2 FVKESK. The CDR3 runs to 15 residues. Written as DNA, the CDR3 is TGTGCCAGCAGCCAAGATTGGGGACCCGAAGAGACCCAGTACTTC. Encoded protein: CASSQDWGPEETQYF. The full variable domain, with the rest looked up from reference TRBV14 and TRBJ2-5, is EAGVTQFPSHSVIEKGQTVTLRCDPISGHDNLYWYRRVMGKEIKFLLHFVKESKQDESGMPNNRFLAERTGGTYSTLKVQPAELEDSGVYFCASSQDWGPEETQYFGPGTRLLVL.

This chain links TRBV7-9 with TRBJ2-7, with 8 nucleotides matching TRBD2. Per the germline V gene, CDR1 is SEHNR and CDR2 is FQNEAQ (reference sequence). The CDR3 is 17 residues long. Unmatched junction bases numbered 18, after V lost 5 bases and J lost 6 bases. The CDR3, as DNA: TGTGCCAGCAGCGTAGGCCGGGAGGGGTCCACGAGTCTCGAGCAGTACTTC. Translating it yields CASSVGREGSTSLEQYF.